Shown below are 32 T cell receptor beta chains from a single sample sequenced in a study of T cells in Graves' hyperthyroidism and ophthalmopathy. Template material for amplifying TCR beta CDR3 regions consisted of RNA transcripts. Using the HTBI primer set, a first-round RT-PCR was run on the TCR CDR3. MiXCR was run by TCRdb on the multiplex PCR reads, yielding one entry per CDR3 protein. This table has 500,000 to 750,000 distinct CDR3 sequences, around 14% appearing once. The sequenced material came from blood. The receptors here all came from a woman under 30 with Graves' ophthalmopathy.

This clonotype appeared a few times. The gene calls are TRBV9 and TRBJ1-2; tentatively, D is TRBD1 (5 bases). The CDR3 runs to 15 residues. CDR1 SGDLS and CDR2 YYNGEE come from the germline V gene. V was shortened by 4 bases and J by 6 bases, with 19 bases between the two germline ends. CDR3 region: CASSPFLGGANGYTF. In DNA, the CDR3 is TGTGCCAGCAGCCCTTTTTTGGGAGGGGCCAATGGCTACACCTTC.

A few counts support this clonotype. The chain combines TRBV27 with TRBJ2-5; no definite D call. Germline CDR1 is MNHEY and CDR2 is SMNVEV (reference sequence). The V gene lost 7 bases and the J gene lost 13 bases, with 19 bases spanning the gap. The CDR3 has 12 amino acids. For the CDR3, the DNA is TGTGCCAGCACGAAGACCCAGCCTAGTGGGTACTTC. Its protein is CASTKTQPSGYF.

The rearrangement joins TRBV25-1 to TRBJ1-2, with TRBD1 matching 9 bases. Germline CDR1 reads MGHDK; CDR2 reads SYGVNS. The CDR3 totals 14 residues. The V segment lost 6 bases and the J segment 5 bases; nucleotides outside the gene matches: 7. CDR3 in amino acids: CASRNAGTGYGYTF. DNA of the CDR3: TGTGCCAGCAGGAACGCCGGGACAGGGTATGGCTACACCTTC.

This clonotype was found a few times. The V gene is TRBV5-1, the J gene TRBJ2-1; 9 bases fit TRBD2. There are 15 residues in the CDR3. V lost 4 bases, J lost 4 bases, and 6 bases stayed unmatched. In germline, CDR1 is SGHRS, CDR2 YFSETQ. The CDR3 DNA sequence: TGCGCCAGCAGCCCTAGCGGGATGGCGTACAATGAGCAGTTCTTC. This gives the protein CASSPSGMAYNEQFF.

This clonotype was observed at least ten times. The chain uses TRBV27 and TRBJ2-1, with TRBD2 identical over 8 bases. The germline V gene encodes CDR1 MNHEY and CDR2 SMNVEV (reference sequence). The J segment lost 2 bases and the V segment lost 8 bases, leaving 11 bases of the junction unmatched. This CDR3 contains 16 residues. CDR3 protein: CASRDLAGNTYNEQFF. CDR3 nucleotides: TGTGCCAGCCGGGACTTAGCGGGAAACACCTACAATGAGCAGTTCTTC.

At least ten counts were recorded for this clonotype. This chain joins TRBV7-8 and TRBJ2-1; 12 bases are shared with TRBD2. The V gene end was trimmed by 5 bases and the J gene end by 8 bases; junction bases not matched to a gene: 7. Germline V gene data show CDR1 as SGHVS and CDR2 as FQNEAQ. The CDR3 has 15 amino acids. CDR3 residues: CASSLRLAGVDEQFF. CDR3 DNA: TGTGCCAGCAGCCTTCGACTAGCGGGAGTCGATGAGCAGTTCTTC.

In its sample, this clonotype was seen many times. J is TRBJ1-2 and V is TRBV2; perhaps TRBD1 as D (6 bases). The CDR3 has 12 amino acids. Trimming took 5 bases from V and 8 from J, leaving 12 bases between them. In germline, CDR1 is SNHLY, CDR2 FYNNEI. The CDR3 reads CASSWGGQGYTF. Here the CDR3 DNA reads TGTGCCAGCAGTTGGGGGGGGCAAGGCTACACCTTC.

This clonotype has ten or more counts. This chain connects TRBV20-1 to TRBJ1-4, with D possibly TRBD1 on 5 matching bases. Between the trimmed V and J ends, which lost 0 bases and 5 bases, there was a span of 13 bases. CDR1 is DFQATT, CDR2 SNEGSKA, per germline (reference sequence). The CDR3 contains 15 residues. The chain's CDR3 is CSARDSRQSNEKLFF. DNA of the CDR3: TGCAGTGCTAGAGACTCTAGACAGTCAAATGAAAAACTGTTTTTT.

This clonotype occurred many times. This chain links TRBV15 with TRBJ1-1; D unresolved. V was clipped by 2 bases and J by 2 bases, with 18 bases between them. Germline V gives CDR1 LNHNV, CDR2 YYDKDF (reference sequence). The CDR3 spans 17 residues. The CDR3 loop is CATSRSRTLASNTEAFF. CDR3 bases: TGTGCCACCAGCAGATCCAGAACCCTGGCGTCAAACACTGAAGCTTTCTTT.

Only a few counts were recorded for this clonotype. V gene TRBV6-2 or TRBV6-3 combines with J gene TRBJ2-6; 8 bases line up with TRBD1. J lost 0 bases, V lost 6 bases, and 7 bases had no gene match. This CDR3 spans 17 amino acids. Germline CDR1 is MNHEY and CDR2 is SVGEGT. CDR3 sequence: CASSAGTGISGANVLTF. The CDR3 DNA reads as TGTGCCAGCAGCGCCGGGACAGGAATCTCTGGGGCCAACGTCCTGACTTTC.

V and J are TRBV7-3 and TRBJ2-1; D not certain. The V and J ends lost 4 bases and 9 bases respectively, with 10 bases between them. The germline CDR1 and CDR2 sequences are SGHTA and FQGTGA. The CDR3 covers 12 residues. This CDR3 is CASSSGPGEQFF. The CDR3 bases are TGTGCCAGCAGCTCCGGGCCGGGTGAGCAGTTCTTC.

This clonotype was observed a few times. The chain recombines TRBV7-2 with TRBJ1-2; D remains unclear. Germline CDR1 and CDR2: SGHTA and FQGNSA. The CDR3 loop spans 13 amino acids. V shed 4 bases and J shed 3 bases, with 9 bases lying between them. The CDR3 nucleotides are TGTGCCAGCAGCTCCCTATTTGACTATGGCTACACCTTC. It translates to CASSSLFDYGYTF.

This clonotype has at least ten counts. V gene TRBV11-2 combines with J gene TRBJ1-1; D not certain. V lost 5 bases and J 0 bases, leaving 13 bases between the germline ends. The CDR3 runs to 15 residues. Germline V CDR1 and CDR2: SGHAT, FQNNGV. The CDR3 DNA reads as TGTGCCAGCAGCCGACCCCCCGCCCTGAACACTGAAGCTTTCTTT. This sequence encodes CASSRPPALNTEAFF.

This clonotype was observed a handful of times. The chain carries TRBV5-1 and TRBJ2-3; TRBD2 matches at 10 bases. The CDR3 consists of 16 residues. V lost 4 bases to trimming and J lost 3 bases; unmatched junction nucleotides: 8. From germline, CDR1 is SGHRS and CDR2 YFSETQ. As DNA, the CDR3 is TGCGCCAGCAGCCTCGGCAGCGGGAGGGTTACAGATACGCAGTATTTT. Its protein product is CASSLGSGRVTDTQYF.

There are a few counts of this clonotype. This rearrangement joins TRBV30 to TRBJ2-3, with D possibly TRBD2 on 7 matching bases. The V end lost 0 bases, the J end lost 2 bases, and 21 bases lay between the germline ends. This CDR3 contains 18 residues. Looked up from germline, CDR1 is GTSNPN and CDR2 is SVGIG (reference sequence). The CDR3 sequence is CAWSVPIGGGGLTDTQYF. CDR3 DNA: TGTGCCTGGAGTGTACCCATAGGCGGCGGGGGCCTCACAGATACGCAGTATTTT.

This clonotype turned up a few times. The V call is TRBV7-8, the J call TRBJ1-3; D ambiguous. With 2 bases removed from V and 1 base from J, the gap between germline ends came to 18 bases. Germline values: CDR1 SGHVS, CDR2 FQNEAQ. The CDR3 spans 18 residues. As DNA, the CDR3 is TGTGCCAGCAGCTTAACCCGACACTCGTCTGAGTCTGGAAACACCATATATTTT. This gives the protein CASSLTRHSSESGNTIYF.

This clonotype appeared many times. The CDR3 spells CASSRGTALVEKLFF. The CDR3 DNA follows: TGTGCCAGCAGCCGTGGGACAGCCTTGGTTGAAAAACTGTTTTTT. The chain combines TRBV7-2 with TRBJ1-4; 7 bases line up with TRBD1. The V gene's germline CDR1 is SGHTA and CDR2 FQGNSA. The length of the CDR3 is 15 residues. V was pared by 5 bases and J by 7 bases, with 10 bases of the junction left unmatched.

This clonotype was recorded at least ten times. The chain employs TRBV27 and TRBJ2-5; D might be TRBD1 or TRBD2, each matching 6 bases. Per germline, CDR1 MNHEY and CDR2 SMNVEV (reference sequence). This CDR3 is built from 17 residues. The germline V and J ends were trimmed by 3 bases and 3 bases, with 20 bases remaining between them. CDR3 residues: CASSFGPGERGEETQYF. Written as DNA, the CDR3 is TGTGCCAGCAGTTTCGGTCCGGGAGAAAGGGGGGAAGAGACCCAGTACTTC.

This clonotype was seen ten or more times. The chain carries TRBV28 and TRBJ2-7, with 7 bases aligning to TRBD2. Germline V lookup: CDR1 MDHEN, CDR2 SYDVKM. CDR3 size: 15 residues. V shed 6 bases and J 2 bases; nucleotides not matched to a gene: 10. The CDR3 is CASSPPAGVPYEQYF. In DNA, the CDR3 is TGTGCCAGCAGCCCCCCTGCGGGAGTCCCCTACGAGCAGTACTTC.

The table lists this clonotype with many counts. The V gene is TRBV4-2, the J gene TRBJ2-2, with TRBD2 as a possible D gene (5 bases). Trimming removed 3 bases at V and 5 bases at J, with 13 bases between. Germline V gene lookup returns CDR1 LGHNA and CDR2 YNFKEQ. The CDR3 extends over 15 amino acids. CDR3 nucleotide sequence: TGTGCCAGCAGCCAGAGGGTACGCGGAACCGGGGAGCTGTTTTTT. Translating it yields CASSQRVRGTGELFF.

As concerns this clonotype: A read error may explain this, as a much larger clone is one base away. The V and J genes are TRBV7-2 and TRBJ2-7; D might be TRBD2 (5 bases). This CDR3 region has 15 residues. Germline values: CDR1 SGHTA, CDR2 FQGNSA. The CDR3 bases are TGTGCCAGCAGCTTAGACTGGACTGCGCCGGACGAGCAGTGCTTC. Its protein product is CASSLDWTAPDEQCF. Supplemented by reference TRBV7-2 and TRBJ2-7, the full variable domain reads GAGVSQSPSNKVTEKGKDVELRCDPISGHTALYWYRQSLGQGLEFLIYFQGNSAPDKSGLPSDRFSAERTGGSVSTLTIQRTQQEDSAVYLCASSLDWTAPDEQCFGPGTRLTVT.

There are a few counts of this clonotype. This chain connects TRBV27 to TRBJ1-2, with TRBD1 as a possible D gene (5 bases). Germline values: CDR1 MNHEY, CDR2 SMNVEV (reference sequence). The length of the CDR3 is 12 residues. Trimming took 6 bases from V and 3 from J, leaving 8 bases between them. CDR3 protein: CASRRRDYGYTF. As DNA, the CDR3 is TGTGCCAGCAGACGCAGGGACTATGGCTACACCTTC.

This clonotype has at least ten counts. The CDR3 loop is CASSLRREGGNEQFF. The CDR3 nucleotides are TGTGCCAGCAGCTTAAGGCGGGAGGGAGGCAATGAGCAGTTCTTC. The gene calls are TRBV7-3 and TRBJ2-1; 9 bases are shared with TRBD2. Germline CDR1 SGHTA, CDR2 FQGTGA. The CDR3 extends over 15 amino acids. The V gene end was trimmed by 1 base and the J gene end by 6 bases; junction bases not matched to a gene: 4.

The gene calls are TRBV19 and TRBJ2-4; 9 bases are shared with TRBD1. The CDR3 loop spans 18 amino acids. The junction had 14 bases not matched to a gene; V was cut back by 5 bases and J by 3 bases. CDR1 is LNHDA and CDR2 is SQIVND in the germline V gene (reference sequence). The CDR3 is CASSSTGGAFLSKNIQYF. In DNA form, the CDR3 reads TGTGCCAGTAGTTCCACAGGGGGCGCATTTCTCAGCAAAAACATTCAGTACTTC.

The chain joins TRBV4-1 to TRBJ2-5, with 7 nucleotides matching TRBD1. Trimming removed 4 bases from V and 5 bases from J; junction bases left unmatched: 19. The CDR3 is made up of 18 amino acids. The germline V gene encodes CDR1 MGHRA and CDR2 YSYEKL. Here the CDR3 reads CASSRRSFRGFGEETQYF. DNA of the CDR3: TGCGCCAGCAGCCGGAGATCGTTCAGGGGGTTTGGCGAGGAGACCCAGTACTTC.

This clonotype came up a few times. The V gene is TRBV6-2 or TRBV6-3, the J gene TRBJ1-1; D ambiguous. This CDR3 contains 11 residues. The V gene lost 6 bases and the J gene lost 10 bases, with 12 bases spanning the gap. The germline gives CDR1 MNHEY, CDR2 SVGEGT. CDR3: CASSQNWGAFF. The DNA for the CDR3 is TGTGCCAGCAGCCAAAACTGGGGAGCTTTCTTT.

This clonotype was recorded many times. The chain has TRBV6-1 and TRBJ1-5; tentatively, D is TRBD1 (6 bases). Germline V gene lookup returns CDR1 MNHNS and CDR2 SASEGT. The V gene lost 5 bases and the J gene lost 2 bases, with 16 bases spanning the gap. The CDR3 loop spans 16 amino acids. CDR3 in amino acids: CASSYLGAVGNQPQHF. CDR3 coding DNA: TGTGCCAGCAGTTATCTGGGGGCAGTGGGCAATCAGCCCCAGCATTTT.

The rearrangement uses TRBV7-9 and TRBJ2-3; 7 nucleotides agree with TRBD2. Trimming removed 3 bases from V and 3 bases from J; junction bases left unmatched: 9. This CDR3 region has 16 residues. Germline V gives CDR1 SEHNR, CDR2 FQNEAQ (reference sequence). CDR3 nucleotides: TGTGCCAGCAGCTTGCTATTAGCGGGTGATACAGATACGCAGTATTTT. Translating gives CASSLLLAGDTDTQYF. Full variable domain (missing parts from reference TRBV7-9 and TRBJ2-3): DTGVSQNPRHKITKRGQNVTFRCDPISEHNRLYWYRQTLGQGPEFLTYFQNEAQLEKSRLLSDRFSAERPKGSFSTLEIQRTEQGDSAMYLCASSLLLAGDTDTQYFGPGTRLTVL.

This clonotype was recorded many times. The V call is TRBV7-9, the J call TRBJ2-3; D not resolved. This CDR3 region has 15 residues. Trimming cost V 5 bases and J 0 bases, with 12 bases left between them. Germline CDR1 is SEHNR and CDR2 is FQNEAQ (reference sequence). CDR3 DNA: TGTGCCAGCAGCCGTGTGGGCCCTAGCACAGATACGCAGTATTTT. Translating it yields CASSRVGPSTDTQYF.

This clonotype has at least ten counts. The gene calls are TRBV4-3 and TRBJ2-3; D gene uncertain. CDR1 and CDR2 (germline): LGHNA, YSLEER. The V gene lost 3 bases and the J gene lost 1 base, with 11 bases spanning the gap. The CDR3 loop spans 15 amino acids. CDR3 sequence: CASSHEPRGTDTQYF. The CDR3 DNA reads as TGCGCCAGCAGCCACGAACCCCGGGGCACAGATACGCAGTATTTT.

This clonotype was detected many times. This chain joins TRBV18 and TRBJ1-6; TRBD1 agrees at 8 bases. The ends lost 3 bases at V and 8 bases at J; junction bases unmatched: 9. Germline V lookup: CDR1 KGHSH, CDR2 LQKENI. CDR3 length: 16 residues. CDR3 DNA sequence: TGTGCCAGCTCACCGCAGACGACAGGGGATCATTCACCCCTCCACTTT. Encoded protein: CASSPQTTGDHSPLHF.

Comments on this clonotype: A read error may account for a junction end that differs from germline. V usage is TRBV7-3 and J usage is TRBJ1-2; 7 nucleotides match TRBD1. The germline V gene encodes CDR1 SGHTA and CDR2 FQGTGA. CDR3 size: 15 residues. CDR3 coding DNA: TGTGCCAGCAGCTTAGAATTGACAGGGAAAGGTGGCTACGCCTTC. Translated: CASSLELTGKGGYAF.